This T cell receptor beta chain is drawn from a study of response to subunit inactivated influenza vaccine. Overall study results and limits: Seasonal influenza vaccination, on each occasion, was suggested by the authors to recruit few new T cells.

The sample holds a few counts of this clonotype. Its antigen is not identified. TCRdb recomputed calls from the RT-PCR reads with MiXCR, one row per CDR3 protein. The sample records some 640,000 distinct CDR3 sequences, more than 11% being singletons. The CDR3 is made up of 13 amino acids. Germline-derived CDR1 and CDR2 are DFQATT and SNEGSKA (reference sequence). Losses at the gene ends were 4 bases for V and 5 bases for J; bases not matched to a gene: 7. The origin of this receptor is a man aged 50 or older who received an inactivated influenza vaccine. The V call is TRBV20-1, the J call TRBJ1-1; 7 bases are shared with TRBD1. Sample: PBMCs from blood, taken roughly 15 days before vaccination. The CDR3 region is CSAMKGAGTEAFF. The DNA for the CDR3 is TGCAGTGCTATGAAGGGGGCAGGAACTGAAGCTTTCTTT.